Each of the 10 T cell receptor beta chains below was sequenced from the same sample in a study of CD8 T cells in Susac syndrome. RNA in amounts of about 0.45 to 1 ug was reverse transcribed with random hexamers. MiXCR, run by TCRdb on the immunoSEQ multiplex PCR reads, gives a single entry per CDR3 protein. This sample yields under 200,000 distinct CDR3 sequences, of which roughly 94% are seen a single time; around 0.16% belongs to the top ten. Sequenced material: CD8+ T cells from PBMCs. These receptors all stem from a human donor with Susac syndrome.

V usage is TRBV11-2 and J usage is TRBJ2-3; perhaps TRBD1 as D (5 bases). Deletions cut 4 bases from V and 0 bases from J, with 11 bases between. Per germline, CDR1 SGHAT and CDR2 FQNNGV. The CDR3 is 15 residues long. This CDR3 is CASSSLQDSTDTQYF. The CDR3, as DNA: TGTGCCAGCAGCTCGTTACAGGACAGCACAGATACGCAGTATTTT.

This clonotype was seen a single time. The rearrangement uses TRBV7-8 and TRBJ1-4; D gene uncertain. The CDR3 contains 16 residues. Germline CDR1 SGHVS, CDR2 FQNEAQ. Trimming removed 1 base at V and 0 bases at J, with 9 bases between. The CDR3 region has the DNA TGTGCCAGCAGCTTAGACAGACGGACAACTAATGAAAAACTGTTTTTT. It translates to CASSLDRRTTNEKLFF.

The chain employs TRBV30 and TRBJ2-7, with 8 bases fitting TRBD2. CDR3 length equals 13 residues. From germline, CDR1 is GTSNPN and CDR2 SVGIG (reference sequence). Losses at the gene ends were 4 bases for V and 2 bases for J; bases not matched to a gene: 4. The CDR3 bases are TGTGCCTGGAAAAGTAGCGGGGCCTACGAGCAGTACTTC. This encodes CAWKSSGAYEQYF.

The chain links TRBV20-1 to TRBJ1-2, with D uncertain. The CDR3 consists of 14 residues. CDR1 is DFQATT and CDR2 is SNEGSKA in the germline V gene (reference sequence). V lost 0 bases to trimming and J lost 2 bases, with 10 bases between them. CDR3: CSARETAGNYGYTF. The CDR3 DNA follows: TGCAGTGCTAGAGAAACCGCCGGAAACTATGGCTACACCTTC.

The chain links TRBV28 to TRBJ2-1, with D perhaps matching TRBD2 (6 bases). V was cut by 2 bases and J by 9 bases, with 14 bases left in between. CDR1 and CDR2 (germline): MDHEN, SYDVKM. There are 14 residues in the CDR3. Written as DNA, the CDR3 is TGTGCCAGCAGTTTACTACTAGCCTCCAGTGAGCAGTTCTTC. It encodes CASSLLLASSEQFF.

The chain couples TRBV27 to TRBJ2-5; 9 bases map to TRBD2. The CDR3 loop spans 15 amino acids. The V and J ends lost 2 bases and 2 bases, in that order; junction bases with no gene match: 3. Germline V CDR1 and CDR2: MNHEY, SMNVEV (reference sequence). The CDR3 is CASSLLTSGQETQYF. The CDR3 DNA is TGTGCCAGCAGTTTACTGACTAGCGGACAAGAGACCCAGTACTTC.

The rearrangement links TRBV20-1 to TRBJ2-3; 7 bases match TRBD2. This CDR3 comprises 17 residues. Germline-derived CDR1 and CDR2 are DFQATT and SNEGSKA (reference sequence). The trim removed 6 bases at V and 4 bases at J, leaving 19 bases unmatched. In nucleotides, the CDR3 is TGCAGTGCGAGGGGTAGCGGGCGCTTCTTAGAGGCAGATACGCAGTATTTT. It translates to CSARGSGRFLEADTQYF.

This clonotype was found once. This chain connects TRBV4-1 to TRBJ1-5, with D uncertain. Germline CDR1 is MGHRA and CDR2 is YSYEKL. The V gene lost 5 bases and the J gene lost 0 bases, with 14 bases spanning the gap. This CDR3 has 16 amino acids. CDR3 protein: CASSESDANSNQPQHF. In DNA, the CDR3 is TGCGCCAGCAGCGAGTCGGATGCAAATAGCAATCAGCCCCAGCATTTT.

The chain uses TRBV4-1 and TRBJ2-3; perhaps TRBD2 as D (6 bases). V was pared by 0 bases and J by 0 bases, with 13 bases between. The germline V gene encodes CDR1 MGHRA and CDR2 YSYEKL. The CDR3 contains 17 residues. The CDR3 spells CASSQDSEGPSTDTQYF. The CDR3 DNA follows: TGCGCCAGCAGCCAAGATTCGGAGGGACCCAGCACAGATACGCAGTATTTT.

The V and J genes are TRBV13 and TRBJ2-5; TRBD1 matches at 8 bases. The junction had 4 bases not matched to a gene; V was cut back by 5 bases and J by 5 bases. The CDR3 length is 13 residues. Germline CDR1 and CDR2: PRHDT and FYEKMQ (reference sequence). CDR3: CASSTGGLETQYF. CDR3 DNA sequence: TGTGCCAGCAGCACAGGGGGATTGGAGACCCAGTACTTC.